Shown below are 23 T cell receptor beta chains from a single sample sequenced in a study of cytomegalovirus exposure and HLA in healthy donors. The repertoire was sequenced with immunoSEQ multiplex PCR; TCRdb's copy has only in-frame clones and lacks some. The sample shows 140,000 to 150,000 clones, approximately 93% of them seen only once. Sample: PBMCs. All receptors derive from a man in his late teens or twenties in good health and CMV-seronegative.

Note on this clone: The same CDR3 can be traced to other DNA sequences in this sample. The J gene is TRBJ2-7, the V gene TRBV30; TRBD1 agrees at 10 bases. This CDR3 comprises 13 residues. The V and J ends lost 2 bases and 3 bases, in that order; junction bases with no gene match: 1. CDR1 and CDR2 (germline): GTSNPN, SVGIG (reference sequence). The CDR3 spells CAWSRDRGYEQYF. The CDR3 DNA reads TGTGCCTGGAGTAGGGACAGGGGCTACGAGCAGTACTTC.

The chain is built from TRBV7-3 and TRBJ2-1; TRBD2 is a possible D gene (5 bases). Germline lookup yields CDR1 SGHTA and CDR2 FQGTGA. V was shortened by 2 bases and J by 7 bases, with 12 bases between the two germline ends. The CDR3 is made up of 14 amino acids. Written as DNA, the CDR3 is TGTGCCAGCAGCTTAGGCCTAGCCGAAAATGAGCAGTTCTTC. It is translated as CASSLGLAENEQFF.

V is TRBV12-5 and J is TRBJ2-3; tentative D call: TRBD2 (5 bases). Between the trimmed V and J ends, which lost 5 bases and 5 bases, there was a span of 8 bases. CDR3 size: 12 residues. Germline CDR1 is LGHNT and CDR2 is FRNRAP. The CDR3 sequence is CASGIGGDTQYF. As DNA, the CDR3 is TGTGCTAGTGGTATTGGAGGAGATACGCAGTATTTT.

The V call is TRBV5-6, the J call TRBJ2-1; TRBD2 matches 7 bases. The CDR3 is 16 residues long. After removal of 0 bases from V and 4 bases from J, the junction contained 7 bases not matched to a gene. Germline V gene lookup returns CDR1 SGHDT and CDR2 YYEEEE. CDR3 in DNA: TGTGCCAGCAGCTTGGCTTCCTTTAGCGGGTACAATGAGCAGTTCTTC. The encoded protein is CASSLASFSGYNEQFF.

The chain joins TRBV6-5 to TRBJ2-7; TRBD1 matches at 8 bases. The CDR3 covers 13 residues. V was clipped by 5 bases and J by 2 bases; unmatched bases: 2. Germline-derived CDR1 and CDR2 are MNHEY and SVGAGI. The CDR3 sequence is CASSRTGPYEQYF. The CDR3 region has the DNA TGTGCCAGCAGTAGGACAGGGCCCTACGAGCAGTACTTC.

The V and J genes are TRBV10-1 and TRBJ2-7, with D unclear. The V end was cut by 4 bases, the J end by 0 bases, with 10 bases between. Germline V lookup: CDR1 WNHNN, CDR2 SYGVQD (reference sequence). The CDR3 is 14 amino acids. CDR3 in amino acids: CASSGPPNSYEQYF. CDR3 coding DNA: TGCGCCAGCAGTGGCCCCCCTAACTCCTACGAGCAGTACTTC.

V usage is TRBV30 and J usage is TRBJ1-2; TRBD1 might be the D (5 bases). The V end lost 2 bases, the J end lost 6 bases, and 13 bases lay between the germline ends. The V gene's germline CDR1 is GTSNPN and CDR2 SVGIG (reference sequence). CDR3 length: 13 amino acids. The CDR3 DNA follows: TGTGCCTGGAGTAATCTATGGGGGGATGGCTACACCTTC. It is translated as CAWSNLWGDGYTF.

This chain joins TRBV12-5 and TRBJ2-1; D is possibly TRBD2 (6 bases). Between the trimmed V and J ends, which lost 5 bases and 15 bases, there was a span of 20 bases. Germline V gene sequence: CDR1 LGHNT, CDR2 FRNRAP. CDR3 length: 13 amino acids. CDR3 residues: CASGRYGGEGGFF. The CDR3 nucleotides are TGTGCTAGTGGTCGATATGGCGGGGAAGGTGGGTTCTTC.

This rearrangement joins TRBV7-8 to TRBJ2-3, with 10 bases matching TRBD2. CDR3 length: 15 amino acids. Germline-derived CDR1 and CDR2 are SGHVS and FQNEAQ. Trimming cost V 5 bases and J 1 base; bases outside gene matches: 3. The CDR3 spells CASSPTSGGTDTQYF. In nucleotides, the CDR3 is TGTGCCAGCAGCCCTACTAGCGGGGGCACAGATACGCAGTATTTT.

The chain employs TRBV5-1 and TRBJ2-3; 7 bases agree with TRBD1. This CDR3 has 13 amino acids. Germline-derived CDR1 and CDR2 are SGHRS and YFSETQ. The V gene end was trimmed by 0 bases and the J gene end by 7 bases; junction bases not matched to a gene: 2. CDR3 sequence: CASSLAQGHTQYF. Written as DNA, the CDR3 is TGCGCCAGCAGCTTGGCACAGGGGCATACGCAGTATTTT.

V gene TRBV9 combines with J gene TRBJ2-5; weak D call: TRBD2 (5 bases). Deletions cut 1 base from V and 0 bases from J, with 16 bases between. Germline lookup yields CDR1 SGDLS and CDR2 YYNGEE. This CDR3 has 17 residues. CDR3 residues: CASSVRAAGSNQETQYF. DNA of the CDR3: TGTGCCAGCAGCGTACGAGCGGCAGGCTCCAACCAAGAGACCCAGTACTTC.

The gene calls are TRBV6-5 and TRBJ1-3; D is unclear. The CDR3 length is 15 residues. V was trimmed by 2 bases and J by 0 bases, leaving 8 bases between them. Germline values: CDR1 MNHEY, CDR2 SVGAGI. This chain's CDR3 is CASSYALPSGNTIYF. CDR3 sequence (DNA): TGTGCCAGCAGTTACGCCCTACCCTCTGGAAACACCATATATTTT.

This sequence joins TRBV6-5 and TRBJ1-1; possibly TRBD1 for D (6 bases). The V and J ends lost 2 bases and 3 bases respectively, with 7 bases between them. Germline values: CDR1 MNHEY, CDR2 SVGAGI. The CDR3 sequence is 13 residues long. CDR3 sequence reads: CASSYGTHTEAFF. The CDR3 DNA sequence: TGTGCCAGCAGTTACGGGACACACACTGAAGCTTTCTTT.

This clone was observed a single time. The chain employs TRBV6-5 and TRBJ2-5, with 9 bases fitting TRBD2. CDR1 is MNHEY, CDR2 SVGAGI, per germline. V was pared by 0 bases and J by 1 base, with 3 bases of the junction left unmatched. The CDR3 loop spans 16 amino acids. The CDR3 loop reads CASSYSSGGPQETQYF. CDR3 nucleotide sequence: TGTGCCAGCAGTTACTCTAGCGGGGGCCCCCAAGAGACCCAGTACTTC.

The gene calls are TRBV5-1 and TRBJ2-3; 9 nucleotides agree with TRBD2. The J segment lost 2 bases and the V segment lost 0 bases, leaving 4 bases of the junction unmatched. The germline gives CDR1 SGHRS, CDR2 YFSETQ. The CDR3 sequence is 16 residues long. The CDR3 sequence: CASSLVLAGSTDTQYF. CDR3 DNA sequence: TGCGCCAGCAGCTTGGTGCTAGCGGGGTCCACAGATACGCAGTATTTT.

The chain combines TRBV5-6 with TRBJ1-4, with D possibly TRBD1 on 6 matching bases. This CDR3 comprises 13 residues. Germline V lookup: CDR1 SGHDT, CDR2 YYEEEE. Trimming took off 0 bases at V and 11 bases at J, with 11 bases between the two ends. The chain's CDR3 is CASSLGGGEKLFF. DNA of the CDR3: TGTGCCAGCAGCTTGGGCGGGGGCGAGAAACTGTTTTTT.

This chain joins TRBV9 and TRBJ2-1; D might be TRBD2 (5 bases). The germline gives CDR1 SGDLS, CDR2 YYNGEE. CDR3 size: 17 residues. V shed 3 bases and J shed 0 bases, with 16 bases lying between them. The CDR3 is CASSGELTGSSYNEQFF. CDR3 DNA: TGTGCCAGCAGCGGAGAGTTGACGGGGAGCTCCTACAATGAGCAGTTCTTC.

This clone has only a few counts. This sequence joins TRBV5-4 and TRBJ1-2; D gene uncertain. The CDR3 totals 11 residues. V was pared by 2 bases and J by 4 bases, with 3 bases between. The germline CDR1 and CDR2 sequences are SGHNT and YYREEE (reference sequence). The chain's CDR3 is CASSFGYGYTF. CDR3 nucleotide sequence: TGTGCCAGCAGCTTCGGCTATGGCTACACCTTC.

The chain combines TRBV30 with TRBJ1-2; TRBD1 matches 8 bases. Germline V gene lookup returns CDR1 GTSNPN and CDR2 SVGIG (reference sequence). The CDR3 runs 15 residues. V shed 2 bases and J 6 bases; nucleotides not matched to a gene: 11. The CDR3 nucleotides are TGTGCCTGGAGTTCCGGGACAGGCCTTTCTCATGGCTACACCTTC. This codes for CAWSSGTGLSHGYTF.

A single count supports this clone. This chain links TRBV11-2 with TRBJ2-3, with a weak D call TRBD2 (6 bases). Germline V lookup: CDR1 SGHAT, CDR2 FQNNGV. There are 18 residues in the CDR3. V was shortened by 1 base and J by 1 base, with 18 bases between the two germline ends. The CDR3 sequence: CASSLALVSGGGTDTQYF. The CDR3 nucleotides read TGTGCCAGCAGCTTAGCGTTGGTTAGCGGAGGCGGCACAGATACGCAGTATTTT.

This chain uses TRBV9 with TRBJ2-1; possible D gene TRBD1, 6 bases. Per the germline V gene, CDR1 is SGDLS and CDR2 is YYNGEE. The CDR3 spans 15 residues. Between the trimmed V and J ends, which lost 4 bases and 0 bases, there was a span of 11 bases. Here the CDR3 reads CASSTPTGSYNEQFF. The CDR3 DNA is TGTGCCAGCAGCACACCGACAGGCTCCTACAATGAGCAGTTCTTC.

This rearrangement joins TRBV16 to TRBJ2-3; D perhaps matches TRBD1 (6 bases). CDR3 length: 12 residues. V was pared by 5 bases and J by 12 bases, with 15 bases between. Germline V gene lookup returns CDR1 KGHSY and CDR2 FQNENV. CDR3 in DNA: TGTGCCAGCAGCTCGGCCTGGGACAACCAGTATTTT. Translated: CASSSAWDNQYF.

The V call is TRBV7-2, the J call TRBJ1-4; 8 bases line up with TRBD1. Germline values: CDR1 SGHTA, CDR2 FQGNSA. The J segment lost 5 bases and the V segment lost 5 bases, leaving 13 bases of the junction unmatched. CDR3 length: 17 residues. The DNA of the CDR3 is TGTGCCAGCAGCATCTCAACAGGACAGGGTAGAAATGAAAAACTGTTTTTT. Its translation: CASSISTGQGRNEKLFF.